The TCR beta chain described here comes from a study of blood T cell repertoires in COVID-19. This table comes from immunoSEQ multiplex PCR, and its TCRdb copy is limited to in-frame clones, with some not included. The top ten hold under 15% of the sample, which has about 240,000 clones, 82% seen once. Per germline, CDR1 SNHLY and CDR2 FYNNEI. The CDR3 extends over 17 amino acids. Trimming left V 5 bases short and J 6 bases short, with 23 bases between. This sequence was found in a woman between 55 and 75 years old with active or convalescent COVID-19. The chain joins TRBV2 to TRBJ1-5, with a tentative D call TRBD1 (5 bases). The sequencing input was peripheral blood. In DNA, the CDR3 is TGTGCCAGCAGTTCCTCCTTGCCGGCCTTGGGGGGTCAGCCCCAGCATTTT. This gives the protein CASSSSLPALGGQPQHF.